The 15 T cell receptor beta chains listed next were all sequenced from one sample in a study of T cells in Graves' hyperthyroidism and ophthalmopathy. There were TCR beta CDR3 regions amplified from RNA transcripts. With the HTBI primer set, the TCR CDR3 went through a first round of RT-PCR. TCRdb used MiXCR to reprocess the multiplex PCR reads, holding one entry per CDR3 protein. The sample lists approximately 610,000 distinct CDR3 sequences; approximately 15% were seen once. Material for sequencing was blood. All receptors derive from a woman aged 40 to 49 with Graves' ophthalmopathy.

The sample holds many counts of this clonotype. CDR3 sequence: CASSYITGNTEAFF. DNA of the CDR3: TGTGCCAGTAGTTACATTACAGGGAACACTGAAGCTTTCTTT. The chain uses TRBV19 and TRBJ1-1, with D tentatively TRBD1 (5 bases). Germline loops: CDR1 LNHDA, CDR2 SQIVND (reference sequence). Trimming took off 5 bases at V and 1 base at J, with 11 bases between the two ends. CDR3 length: 14 amino acids. Filled out from reference TRBV19 and TRBJ1-1, the complete variable domain reads DGGITQSPKYLFRKEGQNVTLSCEQNLNHDAMYWYRQDPGQGLRLIYYSQIVNDFQKGDIAEGYSVSREKKESFPLTVTSAQKNPTAFYLCASSYITGNTEAFFGQGTRLTVV.

This clonotype occurred many times. The chain has TRBV12-3 or TRBV12-4 and TRBJ1-6; D might be TRBD1 (5 bases). The CDR3 is made up of 13 amino acids. V dropped 2 bases and J dropped 7 bases, with 6 bases sitting between them. The CDR3 sequence: CASSLRTNSPLHF. DNA of the CDR3: TGTGCCAGCAGTTTAAGGACAAATTCACCCCTCCACTTT.

On this clonotype itself: This may be a read error: a much more frequent sequence differs by one nucleotide. The CDR3 DNA reads as TGTGCCAGCAGTTACCGGCTAGCGGGAGACTACGAGCAGTACTTC. Residues: CASSYRLAGDYEQYF. This chain links TRBV12-3 or TRBV12-4 with TRBJ2-7, with 10 bases identical to TRBD2. The CDR3 extends over 15 amino acids. Trimming removed 4 bases from V and 3 bases from J; junction bases left unmatched: 6.

The V call is TRBV4-2, the J call TRBJ2-1; 10 bases line up with TRBD2. The V gene's germline CDR1 is LGHNA and CDR2 YNFKEQ. V gave up 5 bases and J gave up 5 bases; unmatched junction bases: 9. There are 16 residues in the CDR3. CDR3: CASSLTSGPGDNEQFF. CDR3 DNA sequence: TGTGCCAGCAGCTTGACTAGCGGGCCAGGCGACAATGAGCAGTTCTTC.

This clonotype was picked up many times. The rearrangement links TRBV10-3 to TRBJ2-7; a weak D match, TRBD1 (6 bases). Trimming cost V 10 bases and J 6 bases, with 19 bases left between them. The CDR3 consists of 13 residues. Germline V gene sequence: CDR1 ENHRY, CDR2 SYGVKD. CDR3 DNA: TGTGCCACCCTCGGACAGTTTCAGGGCGAGCAGTACTTC. Protein: CATLGQFQGEQYF.

Ten or more counts support this clonotype. This may stem from a read error, because a much larger clone lies one nucleotide away. V usage is TRBV28 and J usage is TRBJ1-5; D not resolved. Trimming stripped 2 bases from V and 6 bases from J, with 5 bases between. The CDR3 extends over 12 amino acids. CDR1 and CDR2 from the germline V gene are MDHEN and SYDVKM. This chain's CDR3 is CASSLGSQPQHF. The CDR3 DNA reads as TGTGCCAGCAGTTTAGGCTCTCAGCCCCAGCATTTT.

This clonotype has just a few counts. The rearrangement links TRBV28 to TRBJ2-7; D is tentatively TRBD1 or TRBD2 (5 bases each). The CDR3 is made up of 14 amino acids. The V end was cut by 6 bases, the J end by 3 bases, with 15 bases between. From germline, CDR1 is MDHEN and CDR2 SYDVKM. The CDR3 sequence is CASSRSRDLYEQYF. As DNA, the CDR3 is TGTGCCAGCAGCCGCTCCCGGGACCTCTACGAGCAGTACTTC.

This clonotype was observed a handful of times. The chain uses TRBV10-1 and TRBJ2-3; a weak D match, TRBD2 (6 bases). V was clipped by 4 bases and J by 1 base, with 9 bases between them. The germline gives CDR1 WNHNN, CDR2 SYGVQD (reference sequence). The CDR3 totals 14 residues. The CDR3 loop is CASSGSGRTDTQYF. CDR3 sequence (DNA): TGCGCCAGCAGTGGTAGCGGCCGCACAGATACGCAGTATTTT.

There are many counts of this clonotype. The chain uses TRBV6-2 or TRBV6-3 and TRBJ2-7; a weak D match, TRBD1 (6 bases). This CDR3 has 13 residues. V dropped 10 bases and J dropped 0 bases, with 13 bases sitting between them. Germline CDR1 MNHEY, CDR2 SVGEGT. Written as DNA, the CDR3 is TGTGCCACCGGGGACATTTACTCCTACGAGCAGTACTTC. Translating it yields CATGDIYSYEQYF.

This clonotype showed up just a few times. V and J are TRBV3-1 and TRBJ2-7; TRBD2 might be the D (6 bases). Germline values: CDR1 LGHDT, CDR2 YNNKEL (reference sequence). V gave up 1 base and J gave up 3 bases, with 13 bases separating them. The CDR3 covers 15 residues. The CDR3 nucleotides read TGTGCCAGCAGCCAAGGTCCGCGGGAAAGCTACGAGCAGTACTTC. It codes for CASSQGPRESYEQYF.

This clonotype was counted at least ten times. The gene calls are TRBV4-1 and TRBJ1-5; perhaps TRBD1 as D (5 bases). Per germline, CDR1 MGHRA and CDR2 YSYEKL. Trimming left V 2 bases short and J 0 bases short, with 8 bases between. The CDR3 has 15 amino acids. The CDR3 region has the DNA TGCGCCAGCAGCCAAACCAGGGCTAGCAATCAGCCCCAGCATTTT. Translation: CASSQTRASNQPQHF.

This clonotype was recorded at least ten times. Given a much more abundant clone one base away, this may be a read error. V usage is TRBV28 and J usage is TRBJ1-2; a weak D match, TRBD1 (5 bases). CDR3 length equals 12 residues. Germline V gene sequence: CDR1 MDHEN, CDR2 SYDVKM. V was clipped by 8 bases and J by 1 base, with 8 bases between them. CDR3 nucleotides: TGTGCCAGCGCAGACAGTAACTATGGCTACACCTTC. Residues: CASADSNYGYTF.

Many counts were recorded for this clonotype. The chain combines TRBV10-3 with TRBJ1-1; the D gene is possibly TRBD1 (5 bases). The CDR3 length is 14 residues. The germline CDR1 and CDR2 sequences are ENHRY and SYGVKD. V was pared by 3 bases and J by 1 base, with 9 bases between. The CDR3 DNA sequence: TGTGCCATCAGTGAAAGCCAGGGGAACACTGAAGCTTTCTTT. It is translated as CAISESQGNTEAFF.

The gene calls are TRBV2 and TRBJ1-2, with D unclear. CDR1 and CDR2 (germline): SNHLY, FYNNEI. Deletions cut 6 bases from V and 8 bases from J, with 22 bases between. The length of the CDR3 is 15 residues. CDR3 DNA sequence: TGTGCCAGCAGCACTCAATTGAGCTATTCTAGCGGCTACACCTTC. It yields the protein CASSTQLSYSSGYTF.

In the case of this clonotype: A much more abundant neighbour one base away suggests this may be a read error. As the CDR3 is not closed by the conserved phenylalanine or tryptophan, this likely results from a read error. The chain joins TRBV11-2 to TRBJ2-7; TRBD2 matches 9 bases. The CDR3 extends over 17 amino acids. Germline loops: CDR1 SGHAT, CDR2 FQNNGV. Trimming at V came to 4 bases and at J to 3 bases, leaving 13 bases not matched to a gene. CDR3 bases: TGTGCCAGCAGCTCATCCACCTCAGCGGGAGGTATCTACGAGCAGTACCTC. Its protein product is CASSSSTSAGGIYEQYL.